The following is a T cell receptor beta chain sequence with its context. What it recognizes is unknown. Sequencing was performed with immunoSEQ multiplex PCR; in TCRdb, only in-frame clones are kept and a portion is missing. This table has thousands of clones, around 95% appearing once. The data originate from a study of T cell clonotyping in hematopoietic cell transplantation. Notes on the study in general: Graft donor and pretransplant recipient Inverse Simpson Index values predicted broader posttransplant TCR diversity.

The TCR was taken from an older male patient who had an allogeneic stem cell transplant from an unrelated donor, so T cells may come from the graft donor. Some clones in this sample may be carry-over from other donors' samples. The sample consisted of peripheral blood mononuclear cells, taken 30 days after allogeneic stem cell transplant.

CDR3 sequence: CAWSDLGRPSEQYF. CDR3 nucleotides: TGTGCCTGGAGTGATCTAGGCCGGCCGAGCGAGCAGTACTTC. The V gene is TRBV30, the J gene TRBJ2-7; D call uncertain. This CDR3 has 14 residues. Trimming removed 1 base at V and 6 bases at J, with 16 bases between. Germline values: CDR1 GTSNPN, CDR2 SVGIG (reference sequence).